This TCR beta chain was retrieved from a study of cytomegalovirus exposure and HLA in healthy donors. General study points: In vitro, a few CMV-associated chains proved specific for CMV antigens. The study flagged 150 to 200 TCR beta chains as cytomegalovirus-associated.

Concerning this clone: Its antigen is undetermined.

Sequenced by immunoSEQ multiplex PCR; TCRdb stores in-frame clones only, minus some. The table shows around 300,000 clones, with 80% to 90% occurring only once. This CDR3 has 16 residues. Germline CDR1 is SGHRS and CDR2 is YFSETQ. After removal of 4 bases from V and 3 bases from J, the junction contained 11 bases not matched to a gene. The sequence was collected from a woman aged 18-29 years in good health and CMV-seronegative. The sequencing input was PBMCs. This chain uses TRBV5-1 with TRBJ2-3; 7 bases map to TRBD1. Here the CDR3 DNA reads TGCGCCAGCAGCGTCTACAGGGGAAGTGAGACAGATACGCAGTATTTT. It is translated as CASSVYRGSETDTQYF. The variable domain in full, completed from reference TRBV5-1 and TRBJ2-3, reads KAGVTQTPRYLIKTRGQQVTLSCSPISGHRSVSWYQQTPGQGLQFLFEYFSETQRNKGNFPGRFSGRQFSNSRSEMNVSTLELGDSALYLCASSVYRGSETDTQYFGPGTRLTVL.